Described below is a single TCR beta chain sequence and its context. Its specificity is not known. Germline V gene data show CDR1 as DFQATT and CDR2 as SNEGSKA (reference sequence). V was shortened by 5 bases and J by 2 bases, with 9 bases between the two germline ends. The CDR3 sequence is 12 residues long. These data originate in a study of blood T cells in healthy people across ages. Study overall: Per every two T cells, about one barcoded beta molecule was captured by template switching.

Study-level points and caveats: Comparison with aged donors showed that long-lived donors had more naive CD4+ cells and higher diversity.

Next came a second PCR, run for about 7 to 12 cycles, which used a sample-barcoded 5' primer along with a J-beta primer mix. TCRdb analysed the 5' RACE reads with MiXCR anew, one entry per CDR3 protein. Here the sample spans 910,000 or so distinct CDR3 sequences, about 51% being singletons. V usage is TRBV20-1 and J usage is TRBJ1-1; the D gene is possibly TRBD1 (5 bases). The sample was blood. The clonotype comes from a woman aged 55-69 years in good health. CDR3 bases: TGCAGTGCTCAAGACAGAAACACTGAAGCTTTCTTT. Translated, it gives CSAQDRNTEAFF.